This T cell receptor beta chain was recovered during a study of tumor and adjacent non-tumor tissue in lung cancer. CDR3 size: 15 residues. In the case of this clonotype: The junction departs from germline at one end; a sequencing error may be responsible.

The template was RNA from unsorted bulk tissue. Distant lung tissue was collected more than 3 cm away from the tumor edge. TCRbeta libraries were built with three rounds of nested PCR, modified from ARM-PCR. TCRdb fed the multiplex PCR reads into MiXCR, producing one record per CDR3 protein. The table includes about 110,000 distinct CDR3 sequences, 50% to 70% detected once. Sequenced sample: distant non-tumor lung tissue. The rearrangement links TRBV12-3 or TRBV12-4 to TRBJ2-7; D may match TRBD1 or TRBD2 (5 bases each). This TCR came from a man aged 55 to 69 with non-small cell lung cancer. CDR3 DNA sequence: TGTGCCAGCAGTTCCCTCATTGGGGGAAGCTACGAGCAATACTTC. It is translated as CASSSLIGGSYEQYF.